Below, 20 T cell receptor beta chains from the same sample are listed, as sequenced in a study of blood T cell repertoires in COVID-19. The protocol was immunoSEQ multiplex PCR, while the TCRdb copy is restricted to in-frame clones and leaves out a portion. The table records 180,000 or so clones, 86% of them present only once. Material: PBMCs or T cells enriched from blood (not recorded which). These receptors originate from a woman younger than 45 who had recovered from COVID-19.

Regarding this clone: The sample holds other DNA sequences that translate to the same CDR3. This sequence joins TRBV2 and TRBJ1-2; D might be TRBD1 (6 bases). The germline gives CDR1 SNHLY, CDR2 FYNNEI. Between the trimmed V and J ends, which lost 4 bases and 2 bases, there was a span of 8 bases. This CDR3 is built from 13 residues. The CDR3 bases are TGTGCCAGCAGTGTGGACAGCAACTATGGCTACACCTTC. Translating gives CASSVDSNYGYTF.

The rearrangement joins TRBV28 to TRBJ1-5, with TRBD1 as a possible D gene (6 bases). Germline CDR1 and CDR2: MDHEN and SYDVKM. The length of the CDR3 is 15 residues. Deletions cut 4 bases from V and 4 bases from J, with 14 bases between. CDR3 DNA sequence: TGTGCCAGCAGTTCGAACAGGGCGGTGAATCAGCCCCAGCATTTT. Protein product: CASSSNRAVNQPQHF.

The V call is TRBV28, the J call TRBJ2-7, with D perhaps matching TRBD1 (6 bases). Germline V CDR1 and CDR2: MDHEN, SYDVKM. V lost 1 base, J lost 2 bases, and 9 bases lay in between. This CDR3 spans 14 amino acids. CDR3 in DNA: TGTGCCAGCAGTTTATTGACAGGACCCTACGAGCAGTACTTC. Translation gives CASSLLTGPYEQYF.

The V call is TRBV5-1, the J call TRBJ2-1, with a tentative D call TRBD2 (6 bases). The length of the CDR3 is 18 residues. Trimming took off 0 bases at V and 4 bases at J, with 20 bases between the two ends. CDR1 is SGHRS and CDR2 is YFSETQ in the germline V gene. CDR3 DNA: TGCGCCAGCAGCTTGGGATACCGGGACTCAATCAATTACAATGAGCAGTTCTTC. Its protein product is CASSLGYRDSINYNEQFF.

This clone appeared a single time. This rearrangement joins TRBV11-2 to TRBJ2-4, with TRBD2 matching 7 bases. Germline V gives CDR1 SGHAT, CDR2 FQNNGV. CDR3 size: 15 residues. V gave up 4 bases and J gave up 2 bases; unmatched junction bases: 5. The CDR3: CASSSTRGTKNIQYF. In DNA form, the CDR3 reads TGTGCCAGCAGCTCAACGCGGGGGACCAAAAACATTCAGTACTTC.

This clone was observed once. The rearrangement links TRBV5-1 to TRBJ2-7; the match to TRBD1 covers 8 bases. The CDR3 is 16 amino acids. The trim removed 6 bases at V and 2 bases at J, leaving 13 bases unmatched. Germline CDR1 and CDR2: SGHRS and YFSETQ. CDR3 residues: CASKVAPGTGAYEQYF. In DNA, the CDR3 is TGCGCCAGCAAAGTGGCCCCCGGGACAGGAGCCTACGAGCAGTACTTC.

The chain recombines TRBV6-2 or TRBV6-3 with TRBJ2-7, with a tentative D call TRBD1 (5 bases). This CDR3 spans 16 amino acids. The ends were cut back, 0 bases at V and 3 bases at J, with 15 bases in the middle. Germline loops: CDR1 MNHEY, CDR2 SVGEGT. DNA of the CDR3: TGTGCCAGCAGTTACTCGGTCCGGCAGGGCAACTACGAGCAGTACTTC. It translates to CASSYSVRQGNYEQYF.

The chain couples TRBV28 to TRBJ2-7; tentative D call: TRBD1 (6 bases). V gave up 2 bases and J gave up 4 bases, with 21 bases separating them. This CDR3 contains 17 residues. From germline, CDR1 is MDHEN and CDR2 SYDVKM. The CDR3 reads CASSLNPLQGLRYEQYF. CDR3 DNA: TGTGCCAGCAGTTTAAACCCGCTACAGGGTCTGAGGTACGAGCAGTACTTC.

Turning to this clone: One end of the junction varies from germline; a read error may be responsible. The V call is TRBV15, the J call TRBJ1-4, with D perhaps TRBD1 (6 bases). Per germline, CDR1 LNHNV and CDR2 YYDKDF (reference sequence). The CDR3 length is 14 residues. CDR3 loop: CATSAGTTNEKLFF. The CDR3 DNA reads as TGTGCCACCAGCGCCGGGACAACCAATGAAAAACTGTTTTTT. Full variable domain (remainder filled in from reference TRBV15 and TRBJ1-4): DAMVIQNPRYQVTQFGKPVTLSCSQTLNHNVMYWYQQKSSQAPKLLFHYYDKDFNNEADTPDNFQSRRPNTSFCFLDIRSPGLGDTAMYLCATSAGTTNEKLFFGSGTQLSVL.

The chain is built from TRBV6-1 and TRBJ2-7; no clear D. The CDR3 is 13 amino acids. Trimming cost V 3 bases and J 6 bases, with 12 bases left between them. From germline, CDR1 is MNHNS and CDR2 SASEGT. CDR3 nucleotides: TGTGCCAGCAGTGAGCCTTCTTTAGCCGAGCAGTACTTC. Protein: CASSEPSLAEQYF.

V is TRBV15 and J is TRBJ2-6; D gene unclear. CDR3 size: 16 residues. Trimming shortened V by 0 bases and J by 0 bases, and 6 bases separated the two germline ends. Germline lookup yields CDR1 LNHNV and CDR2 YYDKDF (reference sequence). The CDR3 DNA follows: TGTGCCACCAGCAGAGATCCCGGCTCTGGGGCCAACGTCCTGACTTTC. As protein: CATSRDPGSGANVLTF.

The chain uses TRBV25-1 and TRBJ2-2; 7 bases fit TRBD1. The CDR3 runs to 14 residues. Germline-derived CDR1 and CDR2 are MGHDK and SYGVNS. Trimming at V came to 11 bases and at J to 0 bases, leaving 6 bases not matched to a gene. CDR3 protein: CASRGTANTGELFF. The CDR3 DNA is TGTGCCTCCAGGGGGACAGCGAACACCGGGGAGCTGTTTTTT.

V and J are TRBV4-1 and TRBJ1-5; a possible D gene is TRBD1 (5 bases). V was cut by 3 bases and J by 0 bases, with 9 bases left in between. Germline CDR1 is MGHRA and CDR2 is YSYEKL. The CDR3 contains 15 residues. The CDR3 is CASSQLTDSNQPQHF. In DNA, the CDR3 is TGCGCCAGCAGCCAGCTGACAGATAGCAATCAGCCCCAGCATTTT.

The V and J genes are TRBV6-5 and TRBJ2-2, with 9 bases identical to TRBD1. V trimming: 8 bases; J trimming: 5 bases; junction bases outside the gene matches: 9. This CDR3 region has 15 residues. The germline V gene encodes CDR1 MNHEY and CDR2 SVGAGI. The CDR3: CASLAGTGRTGELFF. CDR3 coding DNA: TGTGCCAGCCTAGCTGGGACAGGGCGAACCGGGGAGCTGTTTTTT.

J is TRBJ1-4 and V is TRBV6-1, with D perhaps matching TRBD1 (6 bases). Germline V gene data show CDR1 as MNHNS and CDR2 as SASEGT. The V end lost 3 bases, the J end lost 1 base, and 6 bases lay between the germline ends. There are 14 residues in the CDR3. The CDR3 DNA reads TGTGCCAGCAGTGACAGGGGAACTAATGAAAAACTGTTTTTT. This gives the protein CASSDRGTNEKLFF.

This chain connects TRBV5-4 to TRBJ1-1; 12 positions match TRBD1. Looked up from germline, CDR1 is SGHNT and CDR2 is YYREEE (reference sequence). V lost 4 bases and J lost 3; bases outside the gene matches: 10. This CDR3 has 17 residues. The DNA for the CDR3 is TGTGCCAGCAGCCCCGGGACAGGGGGCCCTTCAGACACTGAAGCTTTCTTT. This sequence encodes CASSPGTGGPSDTEAFF.

CDR3 amino acids: CASSEGAGGQYEQYF. Written as DNA, the CDR3 is TGTGCCAGCAGTGAAGGGGCAGGGGGCCAGTACGAGCAGTACTTC. The chain is built from TRBV6-1 and TRBJ2-7; 8 positions agree with TRBD1. J was trimmed by 4 bases and V by 1 base; bases with no gene match: 6. This CDR3 comprises 15 residues. Germline CDR1 MNHNS, CDR2 SASEGT.

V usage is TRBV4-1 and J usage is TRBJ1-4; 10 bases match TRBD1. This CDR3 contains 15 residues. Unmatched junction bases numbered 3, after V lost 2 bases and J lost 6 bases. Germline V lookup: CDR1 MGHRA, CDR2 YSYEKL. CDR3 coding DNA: TGCGCCAGCAGCCAAAGGACAGGGGGGGATGAAAAACTGTTTTTT. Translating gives CASSQRTGGDEKLFF.

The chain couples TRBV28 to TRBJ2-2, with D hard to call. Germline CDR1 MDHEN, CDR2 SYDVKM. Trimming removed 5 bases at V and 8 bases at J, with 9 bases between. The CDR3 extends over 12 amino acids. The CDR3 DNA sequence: TGTGCCAGCAGTCGCATCACAGGGGAGCTGTTTTTT. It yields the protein CASSRITGELFF.

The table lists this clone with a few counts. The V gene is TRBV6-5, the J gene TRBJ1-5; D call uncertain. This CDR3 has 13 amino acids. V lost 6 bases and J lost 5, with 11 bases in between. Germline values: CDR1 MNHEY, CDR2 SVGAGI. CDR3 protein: CASSPAGDQPQHF. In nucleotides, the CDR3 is TGTGCCAGCAGCCCAGCGGGAGATCAGCCCCAGCATTTT.